One and the same sample provided the 3 T cell receptor beta chains below, sequenced in a study of cytomegalovirus exposure and HLA in healthy donors. The PCR was carried out with 60 Vbeta primers and 13 Jbeta primers. Some clones are missing from TCRdb's copy, which holds only in-frame ones; the method was immunoSEQ multiplex PCR. The data hold about 130,000 clones, with around 73% observed a single time. Sequencing was done on a sample of PBMCs. The receptor set was obtained from a human donor in good health.

The chain has TRBV6-5 and TRBJ1-6; D gene uncertain. Between the trimmed V and J ends, which lost 6 bases and 11 bases, there was a span of 11 bases. Germline loops: CDR1 MNHEY, CDR2 SVGAGI. CDR3 size: 12 residues. Here the CDR3 DNA reads TGTGCCAGCAGGCCAGGCAGAACACCCCTCCACTTT. Its protein is CASRPGRTPLHF.

The CDR3: CASSNLQYSLSYEQYF. The CDR3 DNA reads TGTGCCAGCAGCAACTTACAGTATTCTCTCTCCTACGAGCAGTACTTC. The J gene is TRBJ2-7, the V gene TRBV21-1; no DNA check was done on the table's D call, TRBD1. TRBV21-1 is a pseudogene locus. The CDR3 covers 16 residues.

As regards this clone: The sample contains more than one DNA sequence encoding this CDR3. V usage is TRBV7-9 and J usage is TRBJ2-3, with D unresolved. CDR1 is SEHNR, CDR2 FQNEAQ, per germline (reference sequence). Between the trimmed V and J ends, which lost 2 bases and 4 bases, there was a span of 7 bases. This CDR3 contains 13 residues. The CDR3 loop is CASSLTGPDTQYF. The CDR3 nucleotides are TGTGCCAGCAGCTTAACTGGTCCAGATACGCAGTATTTT.